This T cell receptor beta chain is drawn from a study of shared clonotypes between healthy human individuals. Notes on the study in general: The authors expected sequencing depth to affect clonotype sharing among donors. It was the few donors that limited the genetic and exposure-history diversity represented.

Selected positively for CCR7 and CD45RO-negative, naive CD8 cells excluded terminally differentiated effector memory CD45RA+ cells. Concerning this clone itself: Its target is unknown.

This CDR3 has 13 residues. The V gene lost 4 bases and the J gene lost 6 bases, with 10 bases spanning the gap. Germline V gene lookup returns CDR1 MDHEN and CDR2 SYDVKM. The assay was immunoSEQ multiplex PCR, and TCRdb's table has in-frame clones only and misses some. The profile covers around 620,000 clones, with 95% appearing a single time and about 0.11% taken by the ten largest. This chain uses TRBV28 with TRBJ2-1; no clear D gene. This TCR derives from a woman under 40 in good health. Input material: naive CD8+ T cells sorted from blood. CDR3 nucleotides: TGTGCCAGCAGTTATAGGGCCAGCAATGAGCAGTTCTTC. Protein sequence: CASSYRASNEQFF.